This T cell receptor beta chain was obtained from a study of CD8 T cells in Susac syndrome. Findings and limits, study-wide: Within Susac syndrome CD4+ T cell repertoires, clonal expansion was not evident.

With random hexamers, 0.5 to 1 ug RNA was reverse transcribed. TCRdb ran MiXCR on the immunoSEQ multiplex PCR reads and lists one entry per CDR3 protein. The profile shows tens of thousands of distinct CDR3 sequences, roughly 91% of them singletons. This clonotype was seen a single time. Its antigen is still unknown. The origin of this receptor is a human donor with Susac syndrome. Input material: CD4+ T cells from PBMCs.

The CDR3: CASSQYALAGARSYNEQFF. In nucleotides, the CDR3 is TGTGCCAGCAGCCAATACGCACTAGCGGGAGCACGCTCCTACAATGAGCAGTTCTTC. This rearrangement joins TRBV14 to TRBJ2-1, with TRBD2 matching 11 bases. Germline V gene data show CDR1 as SGHDN and CDR2 as FVKESK. The ends lost 2 bases at V and 0 bases at J; junction bases unmatched: 9. The CDR3 is 19 amino acids.